One and the same sample provided the 26 T cell receptor beta chains below, sequenced in a study of PD-1 blockade in mismatch repair-deficient tumors. Generated by immunoSEQ multiplex PCR, the TCRdb table keeps only in-frame clones and is missing some. The sample has around 62,000 clones, around 73% seen once. The sample was peripheral blood, taken 2 weeks after starting pembrolizumab. These TCRs come from an adult with mismatch repair-deficient cancer.

The chain carries TRBV7-9 and TRBJ2-7; the D gene could be TRBD1 or TRBD2 (5 bases each). The V and J ends lost 1 base and 6 bases respectively, with 13 bases between them. The CDR3 length is 14 residues. The germline V gene has CDR1 SEHNR and CDR2 FQNEAQ (reference sequence). The CDR3 is CASSLGQGDLEQYF. CDR3 bases: TGTGCCAGCAGCTTAGGGCAGGGAGATCTCGAGCAGTACTTC.

V usage is TRBV5-1 and J usage is TRBJ1-4; 9 bases match TRBD1. The CDR3 sequence is 15 residues long. J was trimmed by 4 bases and V by 3 bases; bases with no gene match: 4. CDR1 and CDR2 (germline): SGHRS, YFSETQ. The CDR3 sequence: CASSYETGGNEKLFF. DNA for the CDR3: TGCGCCAGCAGCTACGAGACAGGGGGTAATGAAAAACTGTTTTTT.

J is TRBJ2-3 and V is TRBV27; 11 bases align to TRBD2. The CDR3 contains 16 residues. The J segment lost 5 bases and the V segment lost 4 bases, leaving 8 bases of the junction unmatched. The germline CDR1 and CDR2 sequences are MNHEY and SMNVEV (reference sequence). The CDR3 loop reads CASSYLAGGPEDTQYF. DNA for the CDR3: TGTGCCAGCAGTTATCTAGCGGGAGGCCCCGAAGATACGCAGTATTTT.

The CDR3 spells CASSRRASADEKLFF. The CDR3 nucleotides are TGTGCCAGCTCACGCCGCGCGTCTGCTGATGAAAAACTGTTTTTT. This chain joins TRBV18 and TRBJ1-4; D gene ambiguous. CDR1 KGHSH and CDR2 LQKENI come from the germline V gene. This CDR3 contains 15 residues. V shed 4 bases and J shed 6 bases, with 15 bases lying between them.

In its sample, this clone was seen once. V usage is TRBV10-1 and J usage is TRBJ2-3, with D perhaps matching TRBD1 (6 bases). This CDR3 comprises 14 residues. CDR1 WNHNN and CDR2 SYGVQD come from the germline V gene (reference sequence). Trimming removed 6 bases from V and 1 base from J, with 11 bases in between. The CDR3 loop reads CASSDRRRTDTQYF. The DNA for the CDR3 is TGCGCCAGCAGCGACAGGAGACGCACAGATACGCAGTATTTT.

The rearrangement uses TRBV28 and TRBJ2-2; D is uncertain. The germline CDR1 and CDR2 sequences are MDHEN and SYDVKM. The V end lost 6 bases, the J end lost 5 bases, and 10 bases lay between the germline ends. The length of the CDR3 is 13 residues. CDR3 nucleotide sequence: TGTGCCAGCAGCACCTTTGGGACCGGGGAGCTGTTTTTT. Translation: CASSTFGTGELFF.

This chain joins TRBV20-1 and TRBJ2-7, with D possibly matching TRBD2 (6 bases). Germline V gene data show CDR1 as DFQATT and CDR2 as SNEGSKA (reference sequence). CDR3 length: 11 residues. V lost 4 bases and J 5 bases, leaving 9 bases between the germline ends. Written as DNA, the CDR3 is TGCAGTGCTATGGGACTTCACGAGCAGTACTTC. Residues: CSAMGLHEQYF.

The CDR3 DNA is TGTGCCAGCAGCCCCCAAGGGACAGGGGTAGACGAGCAGTACTTC. Translating gives CASSPQGTGVDEQYF. The chain recombines TRBV9 with TRBJ2-7; 10 nucleotides match TRBD1. V trimming: 4 bases; J trimming: 5 bases; junction bases outside the gene matches: 9. The CDR3 sequence is 15 residues long. The germline CDR1 and CDR2 sequences are SGDLS and YYNGEE.

The gene calls are TRBV27 and TRBJ2-3, with 11 positions matching TRBD2. CDR3 size: 19 residues. From germline, CDR1 is MNHEY and CDR2 SMNVEV (reference sequence). Trimming took 5 bases from V and 2 from J; bases not matched to a gene: 15. The CDR3 nucleotides read TGTGCCAGCAGTCGACTAGCGGGAAACTTAGCAAACATCACAGATACGCAGTATTTT. As protein: CASSRLAGNLANITDTQYF.

DNA of the CDR3: TGTGCCAGCAGCTTAGCTGGAGAGATGAAGTACTTC. It codes for CASSLAGEMKYF. The chain joins TRBV7-2 to TRBJ2-7; D gene uncertain. This CDR3 is 12 amino acids long. Germline loops: CDR1 SGHTA, CDR2 FQGNSA. V was pared by 0 bases and J by 11 bases, with 11 bases between.

This chain joins TRBV5-1 and TRBJ2-7; possibly TRBD1 for D (6 bases). Looked up from germline, CDR1 is SGHRS and CDR2 is YFSETQ. There are 13 residues in the CDR3. Trimming shortened V by 0 bases and J by 4 bases, and 8 bases separated the two germline ends. The chain's CDR3 is CASSLDRVYEQYF. The CDR3 DNA reads TGCGCCAGCAGCTTGGACAGGGTATACGAGCAGTACTTC.

The CDR3 DNA reads as TGCGCCAGCAGCCAAGATTTGGCTAGCGGGGCCTACGAGCAGTACTTC. Amino acid sequence: CASSQDLASGAYEQYF. This chain links TRBV4-3 with TRBJ2-7, with 9 bases matching TRBD2. The germline gives CDR1 LGHNA, CDR2 YSLEER. The junction had 5 bases not matched to a gene; V was cut back by 0 bases and J by 2 bases. The CDR3 runs to 16 residues.

In this sample, this clone turned up once. CDR3 region: CASSERGVREQYF. CDR3 sequence (DNA): TGTGCCAGTAGTGAGAGGGGAGTACGCGAGCAGTACTTC. The V and J genes are TRBV19 and TRBJ2-7; D is perhaps TRBD1 or TRBD2 (5 bases each). This CDR3 has 13 amino acids. V was shortened by 5 bases and J by 6 bases, with 14 bases between the two germline ends. Per germline, CDR1 LNHDA and CDR2 SQIVND (reference sequence).

V is TRBV30 and J is TRBJ2-1; no clear D gene. Looked up from germline, CDR1 is GTSNPN and CDR2 is SVGIG (reference sequence). The CDR3 totals 11 residues. Trimming stripped 1 base from V and 8 bases from J, with 6 bases between. DNA of the CDR3: TGTGCCTGGAGTGGGGGTGATGAGCAGTTCTTC. Protein sequence: CAWSGGDEQFF.

The rearrangement uses TRBV28 and TRBJ2-7, with a weak D call TRBD2 (7 bases). The germline V and J ends were trimmed by 2 bases and 1 base, with 12 bases remaining between them. Germline V lookup: CDR1 MDHEN, CDR2 SYDVKM. The CDR3 loop spans 15 amino acids. The CDR3 region is CASSLDAGASYEQYF. The CDR3 DNA sequence: TGTGCCAGCAGTTTAGATGCGGGGGCTTCCTACGAGCAGTACTTC.

The rearrangement joins TRBV9 to TRBJ2-5; 11 nucleotides align to TRBD2. Germline assignment: CDR1 SGDLS and CDR2 YYNGEE. Trimming took 4 bases from V and 2 from J; bases not matched to a gene: 4. This CDR3 is built from 15 residues. The CDR3 DNA follows: TGTGCCAGCAGCTCCCGACTAGCGGGACAAGAGACCCAGTACTTC. This codes for CASSSRLAGQETQYF.

This sequence joins TRBV27 and TRBJ2-5; the D is unclear. Germline V gives CDR1 MNHEY, CDR2 SMNVEV (reference sequence). The CDR3 has 13 residues. The ends were cut back, 2 bases at V and 0 bases at J, with 4 bases in the middle. CDR3 sequence: CASSLGDQETQYF. The CDR3 nucleotides are TGTGCCAGCAGTTTAGGTGACCAAGAGACCCAGTACTTC.

This chain connects TRBV6-1 to TRBJ2-5; D is unresolved. The V end lost 5 bases, the J end lost 2 bases, and 9 bases lay between the germline ends. The CDR3 sequence is 13 residues long. The germline gives CDR1 MNHNS, CDR2 SASEGT. For the CDR3, the DNA is TGTGCCAGCAGTTTAGAACCTCAAGAGACCCAGTACTTC. Its translation: CASSLEPQETQYF.

This chain joins TRBV25-1 and TRBJ2-1; D possibly corresponds to TRBD1 (5 bases). Germline V CDR1 and CDR2: MGHDK, SYGVNS. Trimming took off 2 bases at V and 8 bases at J, with 16 bases between the two ends. There are 15 residues in the CDR3. In nucleotides, the CDR3 is TGTGCCAGCAGTGAAATTACTCCCAGGGCCGATGAGCAGTTCTTC. Protein product: CASSEITPRADEQFF.

The chain couples TRBV29-1 to TRBJ1-1; D perhaps matches TRBD1 (5 bases). V was cut by 5 bases and J by 2 bases, with 9 bases left in between. From germline, CDR1 is SQVTM and CDR2 ANQGSEA. CDR3 length equals 12 residues. The CDR3 coding sequence is TGCAGCGTTTCGAGGGGAAACACTGAAGCTTTCTTT. It yields the protein CSVSRGNTEAFF.

The rearrangement links TRBV5-8 to TRBJ2-7; 10 bases map to TRBD1. Germline CDR1 is SGHTS and CDR2 is YDEGEE. This CDR3 spans 17 amino acids. V dropped 1 base and J dropped 0; count of bases not matched to a gene: 7. CDR3 sequence reads: CASSLFSGTGASYEQYF. DNA for the CDR3: TGTGCCAGCAGCTTGTTCTCAGGGACAGGGGCCTCCTACGAGCAGTACTTC.

The genes are TRBV7-8 and TRBJ2-3; 12 positions agree with TRBD2. The CDR3 has 16 residues. The V gene's germline CDR1 is SGHVS and CDR2 FQNEAQ. V lost 4 bases, J lost 6 bases, and 8 bases stayed unmatched. The CDR3 is CASSSGLAGMRDTQYF. The DNA for the CDR3 is TGTGCCAGCAGCTCCGGACTAGCGGGAATGAGGGATACGCAGTATTTT.

The genes are TRBV11-3 and TRBJ2-5, with 10 nucleotides matching TRBD1. CDR3 size: 16 residues. CDR1 is SGHNT, CDR2 YENEEA, per germline. The V segment lost 5 bases and the J segment 5 bases; nucleotides outside the gene matches: 11. The DNA of the CDR3 is TGTGCCAGCAGCCCCGGACAGGGGGTTTACAGGGAGACCCAGTACTTC. This sequence encodes CASSPGQGVYRETQYF.

The rearrangement joins TRBV5-1 to TRBJ1-1; D remains ambiguous. Trimming shortened V by 5 bases and J by 1 base, and 9 bases separated the two germline ends. CDR1 and CDR2 from the germline V gene are SGHRS and YFSETQ. The CDR3 spans 13 residues. As DNA, the CDR3 is TGCGCCAGCAGGGACGGCGGGAACACTGAAGCTTTCTTT. This encodes CASRDGGNTEAFF.

This chain joins TRBV2 and TRBJ2-7, with TRBD2 matching over 7 bases. Germline CDR1 SNHLY, CDR2 FYNNEI. CDR3 size: 14 residues. Trimming at V came to 6 bases and at J to 6 bases, leaving 11 bases not matched to a gene. This CDR3 is CASSAGTTQIEQYF. DNA of the CDR3: TGTGCCAGCAGCGCCGGGACTACCCAAATCGAGCAGTACTTC.

The chain recombines TRBV19 with TRBJ2-1; 7 bases align to TRBD2. From germline, CDR1 is LNHDA and CDR2 SQIVND (reference sequence). V was pared by 6 bases and J by 2 bases, with 4 bases of the junction left unmatched. CDR3 length equals 14 residues. In DNA, the CDR3 is TGTGCCAGTAGCGGCGGGAGAACCTACAATGAGCAGTTCTTC. It is translated as CASSGGRTYNEQFF.